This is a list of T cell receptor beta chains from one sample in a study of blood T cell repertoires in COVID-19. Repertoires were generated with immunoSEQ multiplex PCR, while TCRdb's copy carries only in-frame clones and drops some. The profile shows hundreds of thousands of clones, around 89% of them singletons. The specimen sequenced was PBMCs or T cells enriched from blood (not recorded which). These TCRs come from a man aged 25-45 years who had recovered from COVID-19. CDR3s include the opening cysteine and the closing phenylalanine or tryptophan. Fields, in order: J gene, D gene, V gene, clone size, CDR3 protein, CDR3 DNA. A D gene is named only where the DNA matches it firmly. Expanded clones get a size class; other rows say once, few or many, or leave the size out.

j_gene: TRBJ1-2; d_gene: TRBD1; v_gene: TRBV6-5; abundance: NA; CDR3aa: CASRPTGGGYTF; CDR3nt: TGTGCCAGCAGACCTACAGGGGGAGGCTACACCTTC
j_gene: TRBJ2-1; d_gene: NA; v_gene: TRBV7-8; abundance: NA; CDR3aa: CASRGQRSYNEQFF; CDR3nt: TGTGCCAGCAGGGGGCAGCGCTCCTACAATGAGCAGTTCTTC
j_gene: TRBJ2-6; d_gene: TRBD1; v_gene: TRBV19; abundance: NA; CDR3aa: CASRLGGASGANVLTF; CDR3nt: TGTGCCAGTAGGTTAGGGGGCGCGTCTGGGGCCAACGTCCTGACTTTC
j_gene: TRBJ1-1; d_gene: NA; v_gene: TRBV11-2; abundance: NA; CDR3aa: CASSLVPGNTEAFF; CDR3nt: TGTGCCAGCAGCTTAGTTCCCGGGAACACTGAAGCTTTCTTT
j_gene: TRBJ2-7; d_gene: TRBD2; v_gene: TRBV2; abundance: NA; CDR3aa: CASVPGGFPEQYF; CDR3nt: TGTGCCAGCGTCCCGGGAGGATTTCCCGAGCAGTACTTC
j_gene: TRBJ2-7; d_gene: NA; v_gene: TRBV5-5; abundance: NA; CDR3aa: CASSLFPGGAYEQYF; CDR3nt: TGTGCCAGCAGCTTGTTCCCAGGTGGTGCCTACGAGCAGTACTTC
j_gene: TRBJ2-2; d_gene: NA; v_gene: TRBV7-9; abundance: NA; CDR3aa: CASSLLSGARELFF; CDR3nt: TGTGCCAGCAGCTTATTGTCGGGAGCCAGGGAGCTGTTTTTT
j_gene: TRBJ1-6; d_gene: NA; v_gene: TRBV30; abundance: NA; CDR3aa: CAWSVLKGYSPLHF; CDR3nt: TGTGCCTGGAGTGTACTAAAGGGGTATTCACCCCTCCACTTT
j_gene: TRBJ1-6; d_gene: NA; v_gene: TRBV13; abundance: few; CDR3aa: CASGAGGNSPLHF; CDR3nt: TGTGCCAGCGGAGCCGGGGGTAATTCACCCCTCCACTTT
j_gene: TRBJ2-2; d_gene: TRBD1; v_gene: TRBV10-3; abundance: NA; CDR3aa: CAIRDRVHTGELFF; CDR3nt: TGTGCCATCAGAGACAGGGTACACACCGGGGAGCTGTTTTTT
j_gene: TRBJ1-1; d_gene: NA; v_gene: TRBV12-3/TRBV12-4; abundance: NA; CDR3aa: CASSIEWNTEAFF; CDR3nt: TGTGCCAGCAGCATAGAATGGAACACTGAAGCTTTCTTT
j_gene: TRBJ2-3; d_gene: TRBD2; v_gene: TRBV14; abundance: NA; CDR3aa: CASSQELAGEYDTQYF; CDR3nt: TGTGCCAGCAGCCAAGAATTAGCGGGAGAGTATGATACGCAGTATTTT
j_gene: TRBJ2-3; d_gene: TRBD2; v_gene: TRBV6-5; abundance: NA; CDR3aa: CASRPTSGSPDTQYF; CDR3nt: TGTGCCAGCAGGCCAACTAGCGGGAGCCCAGATACGCAGTATTTT
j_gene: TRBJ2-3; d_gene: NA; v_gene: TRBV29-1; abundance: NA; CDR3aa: CSVGLVVSDTQYF; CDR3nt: TGCAGCGTTGGACTAGTGGTATCAGATACGCAGTATTTT
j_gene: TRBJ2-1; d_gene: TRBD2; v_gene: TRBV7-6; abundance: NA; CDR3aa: CASSPYSGGEVAYNEQFF; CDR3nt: TGTGCCAGCAGCCCCTATAGTGGGGGGGAGGTGGCATACAATGAGCAGTTCTTC
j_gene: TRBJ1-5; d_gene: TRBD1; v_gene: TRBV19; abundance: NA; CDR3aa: CASSTQGGQPQHF; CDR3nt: TGTGCCAGTAGTACTCAGGGGGGCCAGCCCCAGCATTTT
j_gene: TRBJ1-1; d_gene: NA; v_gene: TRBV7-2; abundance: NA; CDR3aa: CASSQTRANTEAFF; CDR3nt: TGTGCCAGCAGTCAGACGCGGGCGAACACTGAAGCTTTCTTT
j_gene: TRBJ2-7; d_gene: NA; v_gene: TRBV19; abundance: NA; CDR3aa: CASSMGRAGYEQYF; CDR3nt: TGTGCCAGTAGTATGGGCCGCGCAGGGTACGAGCAGTACTTC
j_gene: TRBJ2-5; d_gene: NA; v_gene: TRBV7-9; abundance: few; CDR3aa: CASSLAVLAGTQYF; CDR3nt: TGTGCCAGCAGCTTAGCGGTCCTCGCGGGGACCCAGTACTTC
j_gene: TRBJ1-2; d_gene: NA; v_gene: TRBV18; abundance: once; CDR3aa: CASSPPNNIYGYTF; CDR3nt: TGTGCCAGCTCCCCTCCGAACAACATCTATGGCTACACCTTC
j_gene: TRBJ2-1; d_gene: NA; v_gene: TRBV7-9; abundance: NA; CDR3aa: CASTPPGTLTYNEQFF; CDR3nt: TGTGCCAGCACCCCACCCGGTACCTTAACCTACAATGAGCAGTTCTTC
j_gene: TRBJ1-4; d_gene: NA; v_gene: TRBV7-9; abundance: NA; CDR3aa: CASSLGRGATNEKLFF; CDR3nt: TGTGCCAGCAGCTTAGGGAGGGGAGCGACTAATGAAAAACTGTTTTTT
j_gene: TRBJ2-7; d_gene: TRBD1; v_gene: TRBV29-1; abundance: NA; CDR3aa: CSVPGTGHYEQYF; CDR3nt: TGCAGCGTGCCCGGGACAGGCCACTACGAGCAGTACTTC
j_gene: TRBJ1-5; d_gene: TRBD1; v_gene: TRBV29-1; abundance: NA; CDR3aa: CSVAGTDNQPQHF; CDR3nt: TGCAGCGTGGCCGGGACAGATAACCAGCCCCAGCATTTT
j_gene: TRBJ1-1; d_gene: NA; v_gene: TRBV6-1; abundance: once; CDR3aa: CASSEGGRVGTEAFF; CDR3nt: TGTGCCAGCAGTGAAGGGGGCAGGGTTGGGACTGAAGCTTTCTTT
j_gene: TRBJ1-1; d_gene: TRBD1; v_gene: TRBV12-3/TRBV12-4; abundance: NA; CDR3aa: CASNTGENTEAFF; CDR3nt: TGTGCCAGCAACACAGGGGAGAACACTGAAGCTTTCTTT
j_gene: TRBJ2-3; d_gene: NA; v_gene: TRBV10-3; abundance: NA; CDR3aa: CAISARSTDTQYF; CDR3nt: TGTGCCATCAGTGCCAGAAGCACAGATACGCAGTATTTT
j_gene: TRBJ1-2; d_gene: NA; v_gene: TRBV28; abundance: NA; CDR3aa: CASSLSRDYGYTF; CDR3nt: TGTGCCAGCAGTTTATCCAGGGACTATGGCTACACCTTC
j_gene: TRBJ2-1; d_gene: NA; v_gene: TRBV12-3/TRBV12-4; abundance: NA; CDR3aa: CAAGTPNYNEQFF; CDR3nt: TGTGCCGCAGGGACACCGAACTACAATGAGCAGTTCTTC
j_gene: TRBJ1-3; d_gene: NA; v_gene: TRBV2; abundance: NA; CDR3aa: CASSEEGAISGNTIYF; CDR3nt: TGTGCCAGCAGTGAAGAAGGGGCGATCTCTGGAAACACCATATATTTT
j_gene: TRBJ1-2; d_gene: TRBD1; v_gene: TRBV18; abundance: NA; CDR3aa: CASSPRGQGDGYTF; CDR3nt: TGTGCCAGCTCACCGCGCGGACAGGGGGATGGCTACACCTTC
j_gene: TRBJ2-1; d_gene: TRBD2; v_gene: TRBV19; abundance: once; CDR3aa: CASSIVGLAGGSSYNEQFF; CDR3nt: TGTGCCAGTAGTATTGTGGGACTAGCGGGAGGGAGCTCCTACAATGAGCAGTTCTTC
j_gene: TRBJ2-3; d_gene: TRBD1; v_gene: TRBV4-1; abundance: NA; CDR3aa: CASSQLTGTGSTDTQYF; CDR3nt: TGCGCCAGCAGCCAATTGACCGGGACAGGGAGCACAGATACGCAGTATTTT
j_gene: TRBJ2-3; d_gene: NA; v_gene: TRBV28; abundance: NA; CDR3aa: CASSRVRTKSTDTQYF; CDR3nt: TGTGCCAGCAGTCGTGTAAGGACAAAAAGCACAGATACGCAGTATTTT
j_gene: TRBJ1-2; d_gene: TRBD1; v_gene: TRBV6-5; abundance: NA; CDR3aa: CASVEGQGNVYTF; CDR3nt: TGTGCCAGCGTCGAGGGACAGGGGAATGTCTACACCTTC
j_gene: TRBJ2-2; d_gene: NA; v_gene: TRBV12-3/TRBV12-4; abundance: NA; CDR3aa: CASTPTGELFF; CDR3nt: TGTGCCAGCACCCCGACCGGGGAGCTGTTTTTT
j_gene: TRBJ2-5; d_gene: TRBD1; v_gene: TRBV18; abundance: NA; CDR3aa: CASSPPVRQGAKTQYF; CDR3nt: TGTGCCAGCTCACCACCGGTCAGACAGGGGGCGAAGACCCAGTACTTC
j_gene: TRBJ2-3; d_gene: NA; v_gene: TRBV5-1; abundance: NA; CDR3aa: CASSFKRSTDTQYF; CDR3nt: TGCGCCAGCAGCTTCAAGCGTAGCACAGATACGCAGTATTTT
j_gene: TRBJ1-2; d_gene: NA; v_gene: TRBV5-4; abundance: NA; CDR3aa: CASSFYPHDTYGYTF; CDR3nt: TGTGCCAGCAGCTTCTACCCCCACGACACTTATGGCTACACCTTC
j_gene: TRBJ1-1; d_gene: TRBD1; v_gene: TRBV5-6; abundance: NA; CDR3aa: CASSRPGTGDEAFF; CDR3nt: TGTGCCAGCAGCCGACCCGGGACAGGGGACGAAGCTTTCTTT
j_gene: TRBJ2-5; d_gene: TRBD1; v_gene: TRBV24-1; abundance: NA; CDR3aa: CATGDRGRSETQYF; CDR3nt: TGTGCCACAGGGGACAGGGGACGATCAGAGACCCAGTACTTC
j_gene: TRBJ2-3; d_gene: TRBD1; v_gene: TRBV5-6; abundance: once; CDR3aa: CASRKYGTGRADTQYF; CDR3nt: TGTGCCAGCAGGAAATACGGGACAGGGAGGGCAGATACGCAGTATTTT
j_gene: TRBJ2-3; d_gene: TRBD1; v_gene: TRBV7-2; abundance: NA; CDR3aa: CASSMRQGGTDTQYF; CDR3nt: TGTGCCAGCAGCATGCGACAGGGTGGCACAGATACGCAGTATTTT
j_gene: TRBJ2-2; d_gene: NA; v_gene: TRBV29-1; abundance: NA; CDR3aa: CSVAPYLFSGTGGSTGELFF; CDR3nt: TGCAGCGTTGCTCCCTACTTATTTTCAGGAACCGGTGGGTCCACCGGGGAGCTGTTTTTT
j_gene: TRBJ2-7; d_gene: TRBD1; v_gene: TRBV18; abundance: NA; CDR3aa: CASSPLNRDRDYEQYF; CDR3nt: TGTGCCAGCTCACCCTTAAACCGGGACAGGGACTACGAGCAGTACTTC
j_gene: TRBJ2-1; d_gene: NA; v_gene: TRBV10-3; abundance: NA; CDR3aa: CAISESETGYNEQFF; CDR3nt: TGTGCCATCAGTGAAAGTGAGACTGGCTACAATGAGCAGTTCTTC
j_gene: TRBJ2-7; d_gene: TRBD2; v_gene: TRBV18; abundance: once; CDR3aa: CASAPGGRTYEQYF; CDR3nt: TGTGCCAGCGCCCCGGGGGGACGGACCTACGAGCAGTACTTC
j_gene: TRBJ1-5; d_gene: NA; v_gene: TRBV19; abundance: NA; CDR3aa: CASSTTDYSNQPQHF; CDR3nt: TGTGCCAGTAGTACTACAGATTATAGCAATCAGCCCCAGCATTTT
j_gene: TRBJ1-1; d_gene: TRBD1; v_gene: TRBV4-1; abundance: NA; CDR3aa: CASSQDLRQGAPEAFF; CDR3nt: TGCGCCAGCAGCCAAGATCTAAGGCAGGGGGCCCCTGAAGCTTTCTTT
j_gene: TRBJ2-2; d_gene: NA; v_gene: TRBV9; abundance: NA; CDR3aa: CASSVGPQFDTGELFF; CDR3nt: TGTGCCAGCAGCGTAGGTCCACAGTTCGACACCGGGGAGCTGTTTTTT
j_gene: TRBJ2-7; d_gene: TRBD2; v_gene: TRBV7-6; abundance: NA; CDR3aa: CASSPGSRGSSYEQYF; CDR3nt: TGTGCCAGCAGCCCAGGCAGTCGCGGGAGCTCCTACGAGCAGTACTTC
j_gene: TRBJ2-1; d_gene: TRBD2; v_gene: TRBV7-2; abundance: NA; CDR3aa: CASSLAASGGYNEQFF; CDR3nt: TGTGCCAGCAGCTTAGCGGCTAGCGGGGGTTACAATGAGCAGTTCTTC
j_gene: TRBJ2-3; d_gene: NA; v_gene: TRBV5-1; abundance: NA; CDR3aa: CASSPSGADTQYF; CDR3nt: TGCGCCAGCAGCCCTTCGGGAGCAGATACGCAGTATTTT